These T cell receptor beta chains were read from a single sample in a study of low-dose radiotherapy and immunotherapy resistance in tumors. A single record per CDR3 protein comes from TCRdb applying MiXCR to the reads. The sample includes about 46,000 distinct CDR3 sequences, roughly 10% of them seen just once. The sample was PBMCs, taken before treatment. The receptors derive from a female donor with ovarian cancer. The CDR3 runs from the conserved cysteine through the conserved F or W. A D gene is named only where the DNA matches it firmly. A row's size may be missing; if present it is once, few, many or a size class.

clone_size j_call d_call v_call cdr3_aa cdr3_nt
many TRBJ2-7 TRBD2 TRBV28 CACGGTNNEQYF TGTGCCTGCGGGGGGACTAATAACGAGCAGTACTTC
many TRBJ2-4 NA TRBV29-1 CSVEKDSSPAKNIQYF TGCAGCGTTGAAAAGGACAGCTCACCAGCCAAAAACATTCAGTACTTC
many TRBJ2-3 NA TRBV12-3/TRBV12-4 CASSLAGSSTDTQYF TGTGCCAGCAGTTTGGCAGGATCTAGCACAGATACGCAGTATTTT
many TRBJ1-6 NA TRBV2 CAGTRDMGSPLHF TGTGCCGGAACACGGGACATGGGATCACCCCTCCACTTT
NA TRBJ2-7 NA TRBV6-6 CASSQRGWTYEQYF TGTGCCAGCAGCCAACGGGGATGGACGTACGAGCAGTACTTC
few TRBJ1-6 TRBD1 TRBV5-6 CASSLGTQSRDRALVTLHF TGTGCCAGCAGCTTGGGTACGCAAAGCCGGGACAGGGCCCTGGTGACCCTCCACTTT
many TRBJ2-7 NA TRBV29-1 CSVVGDVSYEQYF TGCAGCGTCGTCGGGGACGTCTCATACGAGCAGTACTTC
many TRBJ2-3 NA TRBV6-2/TRBV6-3 CASSAQVGGLSTDTQYF TGTGCCAGCAGTGCGCAGGTCGGCGGACTTAGCACAGATACGCAGTATTTT
few TRBJ2-2 NA TRBV28 CASKGYTGELFF TGTGCCAGCAAAGGCTATACCGGGGAGCTGTTTTTT
many TRBJ1-1 NA TRBV11-2 CASSTWTDMNTEAFF TGTGCCAGCAGCACCTGGACAGATATGAACACTGAAGCTTTCTTT
many TRBJ2-2 TRBD2 TRBV5-6 CASAGLAGPTGELFF TGTGCCAGCGCTGGGCTAGCGGGACCTACCGGGGAGCTGTTTTTT
many TRBJ1-2 NA TRBV7-2 CASSLVGLGGYTF TGTGCCAGCAGCTTAGTGGGCCTCGGTGGCTACACCTTC
many TRBJ1-1 NA TRBV7-3 CASSIQQNTEAFF TGTGCCAGCAGCATTCAGCAGAACACTGAAGCTTTCTTT
many TRBJ2-3 NA TRBV24-1 CATSDLQGRTDTQYF TGTGCCACCAGTGATTTGCAGGGTCGGACAGATACGCAGTATTTT
many TRBJ2-7 NA TRBV12-3/TRBV12-4 CASSPRPPESYEQYF TGTGCCAGCAGCCCGCGCCCCCCGGAGAGCTACGAGCAGTACTTC
many TRBJ2-1 NA TRBV5-1 CASSLMDEQFF TGCGCCAGCAGCTTGATGGATGAGCAGTTCTTC
many TRBJ2-7 NA TRBV10-3 CASMGFNHEQYF TGTGCCTCGATGGGGTTCAACCACGAGCAGTACTTC
many TRBJ1-5 TRBD1 TRBV2 CASSPRTGFQPQHF TGTGCCAGCAGTCCTAGGACAGGGTTTCAGCCCCAGCATTTT
many TRBJ1-1 NA TRBV6-2/TRBV6-3 CASSYSLRDGPEAFF TGTGCCAGCAGTTACTCGCTCAGGGACGGACCTGAAGCTTTCTTT
many TRBJ2-3 NA TRBV7-3 CASSLRDTSTDTQYF TGTGCCAGCAGCTTACGGGACACCAGCACAGATACGCAGTATTTT
many TRBJ2-7 NA TRBV25-1 CASSEGSGGQYF TGTGCCAGCAGTGAAGGTAGCGGAGGGCAGTACTTC
many TRBJ1-5 NA TRBV2 CASKNDTQNQPQHF TGTGCCAGCAAAAATGACACGCAAAATCAGCCCCAGCATTTT
many TRBJ2-3 TRBD2 TRBV18 CASSPPLAGGRDTQYF TGTGCCAGCTCCCCTCCCTTGGCGGGAGGGAGAGATACGCAGTATTTT
NA TRBJ2-1 NA TRBV2 CASSDEEKMRCFFYNEQFF TGTGCCAGCAGTGATGAGGAAAAAATGCGTTGCTTTTTCTACAATGAGCAGTTCTTC
many TRBJ2-5 TRBD1 TRBV12-3/TRBV12-4 CASSLTGVGETQYF TGTGCCAGCAGCCTTACAGGGGTTGGCGAGACCCAGTACTTC
many TRBJ2-3 NA TRBV20-1 CSAGGRGKASTDTQYF TGCAGTGCTGGGGGTCGGGGAAAGGCTAGCACAGATACGCAGTATTTT
many TRBJ2-3 TRBD1 TRBV4-1 CASSPQQGGTDTQYF TGCGCCAGCAGCCCCCAACAGGGGGGTACAGATACGCAGTATTTT
many TRBJ2-2 NA TRBV7-8 CASSLVSGPTGELFF TGTGCCAGCAGCTTAGTTAGCGGTCCCACCGGGGAGCTGTTTTTT